The T cell receptor beta chain described here comes from a study of cytomegalovirus exposure and HLA in healthy donors. This CDR3 is built from 13 residues. The V and J ends lost 7 bases and 5 bases, in that order; junction bases with no gene match: 6. Germline V CDR1 and CDR2: PRHDT, FYEKMQ (reference sequence). In regard to this clone: As yet, its antigen is unknown.

Findings of the study overall: Rare TCR sequences predominated, though certain public TCRs were found in many donors.

Sequenced by immunoSEQ multiplex PCR; TCRdb stores in-frame clones only, minus some. The repertoire includes roughly 140,000 clones, roughly nine tenths of them detected once, and 3% to 3.5% sits in the top ten. The source of this sequence is a woman younger than 35 in good health and CMV-seropositive. Material for sequencing was PBMCs. The J gene is TRBJ2-7, the V gene TRBV13; TRBD2 matches 9 bases. The CDR3 loop reads CASTAGGRHEQYF. The CDR3 nucleotides read TGTGCCAGCACGGCGGGAGGGAGGCACGAGCAGTACTTC.